The present T cell receptor (beta chain) was sequenced within a study of blood T cell repertoires in COVID-19. Study as a whole: In each case, the material was cDNA or gDNA derived from T cells, B-cell-depleted T cells, or PBMCs.

Measured with immunoSEQ multiplex PCR; TCRdb has only the in-frame clones, and not every one. Among 50,000 or so clones listed, roughly 86% were seen once. Germline CDR1 reads SGHDT; CDR2 reads YYEEEE. The CDR3 is made up of 16 amino acids. V lost 1 base to trimming and J lost 0 bases, with 11 bases between them. The TCR was taken from an elderly woman with acute or convalescent COVID-19. Sequences were obtained from peripheral blood. This chain joins TRBV5-6 and TRBJ1-5; the D is unclear. The DNA of the CDR3 is TGTGCCAGCAGCTTGATCGCGGGTAGTAGCAATCAGCCCCAGCATTTT. Residues: CASSLIAGSSNQPQHF.